This entry features one T cell receptor (beta chain) sequence. The antigen is not known. Produced via immunoSEQ multiplex PCR; TCRdb's table is partial and in-frame only. The sample gives about 150,000 clones, 88% of which show up once; approximately 4% is in the top ten. Time point indicated: baseline pretreatment blood. Treatment defined: 15 Gy SBRT to primary tumor, nephrectomy 4 weeks later. Serial blood draws occurred at baseline and 2 and 4 weeks post-SBRT. This entry comes from a study of radiation and T cells in renal cell carcinoma. For the study at large: Nephrectomy followed 15 Gy stereotactic body radiation by 4 weeks. Study outcomes and limitations: From baseline, blood top tumor clonotypes peaked at 2 weeks post-radiation. Pretreatment tumor biopsies were lacking, so baseline clonotypes are unknown.

Per the germline V gene, CDR1 is SGHVS and CDR2 is FNYEAQ. The V gene end was trimmed by 1 base and the J gene end by 7 bases; junction bases not matched to a gene: 10. There are 17 residues in the CDR3. The chain carries TRBV7-6 and TRBJ1-5; 10 bases are a match to TRBD1. This sequence was found in a woman in her seventies with renal cell carcinoma. The source material was blood, sampled from a patient whose treatment included radiotherapy and nephrectomy. Here the CDR3 DNA reads TGTGCCAGCAGCTTAGGATCAGGGGACAGGGGCCGACAGCCCCAGCATTTT. It yields the protein CASSLGSGDRGRQPQHF.